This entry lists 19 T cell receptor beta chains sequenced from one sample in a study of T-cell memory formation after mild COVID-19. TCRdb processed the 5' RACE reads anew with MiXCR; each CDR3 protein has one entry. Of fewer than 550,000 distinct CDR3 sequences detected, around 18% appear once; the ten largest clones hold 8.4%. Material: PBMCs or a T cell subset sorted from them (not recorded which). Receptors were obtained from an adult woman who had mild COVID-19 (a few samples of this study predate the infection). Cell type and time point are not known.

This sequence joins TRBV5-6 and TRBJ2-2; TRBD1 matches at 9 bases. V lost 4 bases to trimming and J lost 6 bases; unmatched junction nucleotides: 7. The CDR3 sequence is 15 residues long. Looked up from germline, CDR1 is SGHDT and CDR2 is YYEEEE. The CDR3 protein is CASSIRDRVAGELFF. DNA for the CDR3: TGTGCCAGCAGCATCCGGGACAGGGTCGCCGGGGAGCTGTTTTTT. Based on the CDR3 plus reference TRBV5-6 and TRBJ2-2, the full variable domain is DAGVTQSPTHLIKTRGQQVTLRCSPKSGHDTVSWYQQALGQGPQFIFQYYEEEERQRGNFPDRFSGHQFPNYSSELNVNALLLGDSALYLCASSIRDRVAGELFFGEGSRLTVL.

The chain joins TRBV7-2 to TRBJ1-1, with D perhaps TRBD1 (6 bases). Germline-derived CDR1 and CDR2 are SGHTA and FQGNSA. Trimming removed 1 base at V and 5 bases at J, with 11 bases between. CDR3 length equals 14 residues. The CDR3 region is CASSLVGAGTEAFF. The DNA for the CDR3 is TGTGCCAGCAGCTTAGTGGGGGCTGGGACTGAAGCTTTCTTT.

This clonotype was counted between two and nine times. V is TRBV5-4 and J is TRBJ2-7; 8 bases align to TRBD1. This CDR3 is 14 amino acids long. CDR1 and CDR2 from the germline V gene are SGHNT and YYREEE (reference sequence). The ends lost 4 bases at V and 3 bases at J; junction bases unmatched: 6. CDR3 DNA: TGTGCCAGCAGCCGTGAAGGACAGGGCTACGAGCAGTACTTC. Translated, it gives CASSREGQGYEQYF.

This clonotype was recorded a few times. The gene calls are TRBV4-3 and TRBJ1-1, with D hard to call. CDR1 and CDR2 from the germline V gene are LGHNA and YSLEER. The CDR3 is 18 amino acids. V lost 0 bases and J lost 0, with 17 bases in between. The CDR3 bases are TGCGCCAGCAGCCAAGATAGTCCGCAGGCACGTGTGAACACTGAAGCTTTCTTT. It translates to CASSQDSPQARVNTEAFF.

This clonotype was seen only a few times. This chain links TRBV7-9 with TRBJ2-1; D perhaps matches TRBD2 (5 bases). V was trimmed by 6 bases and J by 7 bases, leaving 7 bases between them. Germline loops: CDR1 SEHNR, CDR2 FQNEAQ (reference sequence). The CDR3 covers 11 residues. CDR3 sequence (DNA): TGTGCCAGCAGAACGGGGAATGAGCAGTTCTTC. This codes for CASRTGNEQFF.

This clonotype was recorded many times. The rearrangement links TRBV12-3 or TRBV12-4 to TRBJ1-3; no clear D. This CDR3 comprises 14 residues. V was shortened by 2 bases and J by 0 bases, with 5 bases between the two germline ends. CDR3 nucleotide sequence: TGTGCCAGCAGTTTACAAGTCTCTGGAAACACCATATATTTT. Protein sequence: CASSLQVSGNTIYF.

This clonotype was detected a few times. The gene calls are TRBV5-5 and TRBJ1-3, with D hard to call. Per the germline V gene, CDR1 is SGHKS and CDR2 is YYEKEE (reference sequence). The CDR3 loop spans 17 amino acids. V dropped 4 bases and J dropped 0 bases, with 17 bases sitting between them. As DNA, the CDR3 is TGTGCCAGCAGCGTAGCAGGAGGGCCGAACTCTGGAAACACCATATATTTT. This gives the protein CASSVAGGPNSGNTIYF.

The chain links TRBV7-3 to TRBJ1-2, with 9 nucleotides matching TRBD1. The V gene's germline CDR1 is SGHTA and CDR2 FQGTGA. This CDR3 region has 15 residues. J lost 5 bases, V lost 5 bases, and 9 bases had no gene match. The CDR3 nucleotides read TGTGCCAGCAGCATAGACCGGGACAGGGTTTATGGCTACACCTTC. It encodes CASSIDRDRVYGYTF.

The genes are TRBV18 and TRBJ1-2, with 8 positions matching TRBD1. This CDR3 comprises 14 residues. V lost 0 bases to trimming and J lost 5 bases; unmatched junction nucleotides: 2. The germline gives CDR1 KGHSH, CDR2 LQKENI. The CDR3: CASSPPTGDYGYTF. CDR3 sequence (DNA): TGTGCCAGCTCACCACCGACAGGGGATTATGGCTACACCTTC.

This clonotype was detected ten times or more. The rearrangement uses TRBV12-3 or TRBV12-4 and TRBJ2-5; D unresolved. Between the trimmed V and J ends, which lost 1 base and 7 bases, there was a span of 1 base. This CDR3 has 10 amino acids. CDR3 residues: CASSLGTQYF. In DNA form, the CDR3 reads TGTGCCAGCAGTTTAGGGACCCAGTACTTC.

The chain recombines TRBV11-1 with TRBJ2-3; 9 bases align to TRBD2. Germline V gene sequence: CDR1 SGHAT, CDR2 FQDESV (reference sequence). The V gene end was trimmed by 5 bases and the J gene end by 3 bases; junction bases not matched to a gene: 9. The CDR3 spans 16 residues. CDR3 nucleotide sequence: TGTGCCAGCAGCCTACTTAAGCGGGAGGTGACAGATACGCAGTATTTT. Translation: CASSLLKREVTDTQYF.

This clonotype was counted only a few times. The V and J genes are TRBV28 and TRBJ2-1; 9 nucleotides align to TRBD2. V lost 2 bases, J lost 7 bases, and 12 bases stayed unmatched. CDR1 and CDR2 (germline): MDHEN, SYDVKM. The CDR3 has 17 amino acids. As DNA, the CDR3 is TGTGCCAGCAGTTTAACTTCCTCTAGCGGGATCGAGAATGAGCAGTTCTTC. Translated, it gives CASSLTSSSGIENEQFF.

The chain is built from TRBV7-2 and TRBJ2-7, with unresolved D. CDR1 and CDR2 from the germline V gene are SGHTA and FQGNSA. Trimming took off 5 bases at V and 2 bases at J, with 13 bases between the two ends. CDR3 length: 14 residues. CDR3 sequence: CASSHARSTYEQYF. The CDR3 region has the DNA TGTGCCAGCAGCCACGCGCGGTCCACCTACGAGCAGTACTTC.

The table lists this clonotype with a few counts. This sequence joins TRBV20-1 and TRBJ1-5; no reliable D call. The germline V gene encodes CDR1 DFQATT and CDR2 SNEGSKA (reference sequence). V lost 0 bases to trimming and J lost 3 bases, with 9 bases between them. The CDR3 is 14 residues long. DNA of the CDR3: TGCAGTGCTAGAGATGGGCAGATCAATCAGCCCCAGCATTTT. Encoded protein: CSARDGQINQPQHF.

This chain's CDR3 is CASSNFRKPGSGNTIYF. In DNA form, the CDR3 reads TGTGCCAGTAGTAACTTCCGCAAACCAGGGTCTGGAAACACCATATATTTT. The V call is TRBV19, the J call TRBJ1-3; D may be TRBD1 (5 bases). The CDR3 length is 17 residues. Germline values: CDR1 LNHDA, CDR2 SQIVND (reference sequence). Trimming took off 4 bases at V and 1 base at J, with 17 bases between the two ends. The full variable domain, with the rest looked up from reference TRBV19 and TRBJ1-3, is DGGITQSPKYLFRKEGQNVTLSCEQNLNHDAMYWYRQDPGQGLRLIYYSQIVNDFQKGDIAEGYSVSREKKESFPLTVTSAQKNPTAFYLCASSNFRKPGSGNTIYFGEGSWLTVV.

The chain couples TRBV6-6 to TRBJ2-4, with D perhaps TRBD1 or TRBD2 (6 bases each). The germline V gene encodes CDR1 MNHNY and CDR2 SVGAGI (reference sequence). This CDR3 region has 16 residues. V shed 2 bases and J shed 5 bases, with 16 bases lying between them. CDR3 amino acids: CASSYGGSPGENIQYF. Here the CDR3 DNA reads TGTGCCAGCAGTTACGGAGGGAGCCCAGGGGAAAACATTCAGTACTTC.

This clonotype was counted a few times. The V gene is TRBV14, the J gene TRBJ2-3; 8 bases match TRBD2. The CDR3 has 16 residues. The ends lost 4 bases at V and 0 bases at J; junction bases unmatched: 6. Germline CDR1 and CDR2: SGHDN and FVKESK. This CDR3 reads CASSRQTSVSTDTQYF. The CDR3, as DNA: TGTGCCAGCAGCCGACAGACTAGCGTCAGCACAGATACGCAGTATTTT.

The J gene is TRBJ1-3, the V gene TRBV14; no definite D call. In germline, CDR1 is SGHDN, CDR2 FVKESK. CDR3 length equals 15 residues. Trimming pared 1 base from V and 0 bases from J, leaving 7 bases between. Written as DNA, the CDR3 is TGTGCCAGCAGCCAAGTCGCCCTCTCTGGAAACACCATATATTTT. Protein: CASSQVALSGNTIYF.

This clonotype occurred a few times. The CDR3 DNA reads TGCAGTGCTAGAGGGGCGACAGGGGGAGATACGCAGTATTTT. It specifies CSARGATGGDTQYF. This rearrangement joins TRBV20-1 to TRBJ2-3, with TRBD1 identical over 9 bases. The germline CDR1 and CDR2 sequences are DFQATT and SNEGSKA (reference sequence). The CDR3 length is 14 residues. J gave up 5 bases and V 1 base, and 4 bases lay outside the gene matches.